A selection of T cell receptor beta chains follows, all from one sample in a study of siplizumab effects on memory and regulatory T cells. Profiling relied on immunoSEQ multiplex PCR, and the TCRdb table lists in-frame clones only, not all of them. The sample holds some 100,000 clones, 85% to 95% seen once. The sequenced material came from Tregs sorted from blood. These receptors all come from a human donor in good health. Both conserved end residues are part of each CDR3. Fields, in order: D gene, V gene, clone size, J gene, CDR3 protein, CDR3 DNA. The D gene is left open where the match is weak. The size field is filled for only some rows; it gives once, few, many or a size class.

d_call: NA; v_call: TRBV4-1; clone_size: NA; j_call: TRBJ2-1; cdr3_aa: CASSQDVPRGRYEQFF; cdr3_nt: TGCGCCAGCAGCCAAGATGTACCGCGGGGGCGGTATGAGCAGTTCTTC
d_call: NA; v_call: TRBV7-2; clone_size: NA; j_call: TRBJ2-2; cdr3_aa: CASSLVFQGDGELFF; cdr3_nt: TGTGCCAGCAGCTTAGTATTTCAGGGAGACGGGGAGCTGTTTTTT
d_call: NA; v_call: TRBV11-3; clone_size: NA; j_call: TRBJ2-1; cdr3_aa: CASSPLAGSYNEQFF; cdr3_nt: TGTGCCAGCAGCCCACTAGCAGGGTCCTACAATGAGCAGTTCTTC
d_call: NA; v_call: TRBV28; clone_size: NA; j_call: TRBJ2-7; cdr3_aa: CATGGLSKLYEQYF; cdr3_nt: TGTGCCACCGGAGGGCTGAGCAAATTGTACGAGCAGTACTTC
d_call: NA; v_call: TRBV7-2; clone_size: NA; j_call: TRBJ2-1; cdr3_aa: CASSLEARRYNEQFF; cdr3_nt: TGTGCCAGCAGCTTAGAGGCTAGGCGCTACAATGAGCAGTTCTTC
d_call: TRBD1; v_call: TRBV5-1; clone_size: NA; j_call: TRBJ1-2; cdr3_aa: CASSRAGTARVANYGYTF; cdr3_nt: TGCGCCAGCAGCAGGGCCGGGACAGCACGTGTAGCTAACTATGGCTACACCTTC
d_call: NA; v_call: TRBV25-1; clone_size: NA; j_call: TRBJ2-7; cdr3_aa: CASSEYKGTPEQYF; cdr3_nt: TGTGCCAGCAGTGAATATAAGGGGACACCCGAGCAGTACTTC
d_call: TRBD1; v_call: TRBV20-1; clone_size: NA; j_call: TRBJ1-1; cdr3_aa: CSAMGQTEAFF; cdr3_nt: TGCAGTGCTATGGGACAGACTGAAGCTTTCTTT
d_call: NA; v_call: TRBV5-1; clone_size: once; j_call: TRBJ2-3; cdr3_aa: CASSFIDGTQYF; cdr3_nt: TGCGCCAGCAGCTTCATTGATGGTACGCAGTATTTT
d_call: NA; v_call: TRBV19; clone_size: NA; j_call: TRBJ1-1; cdr3_aa: CASSTPGVGSNTEAFF; cdr3_nt: TGTGCCAGTAGTACACCGGGGGTAGGATCGAACACTGAAGCTTTCTTT
d_call: NA; v_call: TRBV27; clone_size: NA; j_call: TRBJ2-5; cdr3_aa: CASQLGLGGQETQYF; cdr3_nt: TGTGCCAGCCAACTCGGACTGGGGGGCCAAGAGACCCAGTACTTC
d_call: NA; v_call: TRBV15; clone_size: NA; j_call: TRBJ2-7; cdr3_aa: CATSSIGSGFPSYEQYF; cdr3_nt: TGTGCCACCAGCAGCATCGGGAGCGGGTTCCCTTCCTACGAGCAGTACTTC
d_call: NA; v_call: TRBV18; clone_size: NA; j_call: TRBJ1-5; cdr3_aa: CASSRANQPQHF; cdr3_nt: TGTGCCAGCTCACGGGCGAATCAGCCCCAGCATTTT
d_call: NA; v_call: TRBV7-8; clone_size: NA; j_call: TRBJ2-2; cdr3_aa: CASSSGVGSGELFF; cdr3_nt: TGTGCCAGCAGCTCCGGGGTCGGGAGTGGGGAGCTGTTTTTT
d_call: NA; v_call: TRBV30; clone_size: NA; j_call: TRBJ1-3; cdr3_aa: CAWSVGSGNTIYF; cdr3_nt: TGTGCCTGGAGTGTGGGCTCTGGAAACACCATATATTTT
d_call: NA; v_call: TRBV18; clone_size: NA; j_call: TRBJ2-7; cdr3_aa: CASSPTAQYEQYF; cdr3_nt: TGTGCCAGCTCACCGACGGCTCAATACGAGCAGTACTTC